Following are 31 T cell receptor beta chains from one sample sequenced in a study of T cell changes during pregnancy in multiple sclerosis. The table came from immunoSEQ multiplex PCR; TCRdb's copy has only in-frame clones and leaves some out. In the table there are tens of thousands of clones, roughly 90% of which are singletons. Source: peripheral blood, taken in the first trimester of pregnancy. Source of these receptors: a female donor in good health, enrolled as a control in a pregnancy study.

The V gene is TRBV19, the J gene TRBJ2-7; 8 bases align to TRBD2. The J segment lost 3 bases and the V segment lost 5 bases, leaving 3 bases of the junction unmatched. Germline V lookup: CDR1 LNHDA, CDR2 SQIVND (reference sequence). CDR3 length: 13 amino acids. The CDR3 nucleotides read TGTGCCAGTAGTTACACTAGCGGCTACGAGCAGTACTTC. This encodes CASSYTSGYEQYF.

V gene TRBV7-9 combines with J gene TRBJ1-4; weak D call: TRBD1 (5 bases). V was shortened by 0 bases and J by 0 bases, with 8 bases between the two germline ends. The CDR3 contains 16 residues. CDR1 and CDR2 (germline): SEHNR, FQNEAQ (reference sequence). The CDR3 DNA follows: TGTGCCAGCAGCTTAGCGCCGACAGCAACTAATGAAAAACTGTTTTTT. It translates to CASSLAPTATNEKLFF.

V is TRBV9 and J is TRBJ2-1; 7 nucleotides agree with TRBD2. This CDR3 has 15 amino acids. The junction had 5 bases not matched to a gene; V was cut back by 0 bases and J by 5 bases. Germline loops: CDR1 SGDLS, CDR2 YYNGEE. This CDR3 is CASSVEGTTNNEQFF. In DNA, the CDR3 is TGTGCCAGCAGCGTAGAGGGGACTACCAACAATGAGCAGTTCTTC.

This clone was recorded once. The chain couples TRBV13 to TRBJ2-7; 9 bases agree with TRBD1. CDR1 and CDR2 from the germline V gene are PRHDT and FYEKMQ (reference sequence). The CDR3 totals 16 residues. J gave up 3 bases and V 4 bases, and 10 bases lay outside the gene matches. Here the CDR3 reads CASSSWGGTGNYEQYF. CDR3 in DNA: TGTGCCAGCAGCTCGTGGGGCGGGACAGGGAACTACGAGCAGTACTTC.

The gene calls are TRBV4-1 and TRBJ2-7; 10 positions agree with TRBD2. The CDR3 covers 16 residues. Trimming removed 2 bases from V and 4 bases from J; junction bases left unmatched: 8. From germline, CDR1 is MGHRA and CDR2 YSYEKL. The CDR3 spells CASSQQTSGRVYEQYF. The CDR3 DNA reads as TGCGCCAGCAGCCAACAGACTAGCGGGCGAGTATACGAGCAGTACTTC.

CDR3 loop: CASSSAYNEQFF. The DNA of the CDR3 is TGCGCCAGCAGTTCAGCCTACAATGAGCAGTTCTTC. V gene TRBV5-1 combines with J gene TRBJ2-1; D gene uncertain. The germline gives CDR1 SGHRS, CDR2 YFSETQ. The V end lost 5 bases, the J end lost 2 bases, and 5 bases lay between the germline ends. This CDR3 is built from 12 residues.

The V and J genes are TRBV28 and TRBJ2-5; TRBD2 agrees at 12 bases. This CDR3 has 14 amino acids. Germline CDR1 MDHEN, CDR2 SYDVKM. With 6 bases clipped from V and 7 bases from J, the junction kept 6 bases outside the gene matches. In DNA, the CDR3 is TGTGCCAGCAGGACTAGCGGGAGTTCCGGGACCCAGTACTTC. Protein: CASRTSGSSGTQYF.

V usage is TRBV2 and J usage is TRBJ2-2; 13 positions match TRBD2. Trimming took 6 bases from V and 2 from J; bases not matched to a gene: 3. The germline gives CDR1 SNHLY, CDR2 FYNNEI. The CDR3 length is 16 residues. The CDR3 DNA reads as TGTGCCAGCAGAGGGACTAGCGGGATCAACACCGGGGAGCTGTTTTTT. Protein sequence: CASRGTSGINTGELFF. The full variable domain, rest sourced from reference TRBV2 and TRBJ2-2, is EPEVTQTPSHQVTQMGQEVILRCVPISNHLYFYWYRQILGQKVEFLVSFYNNEISEKSEIFDDQFSVERPDGSNFTLKIRSTKLEDSAMYFCASRGTSGINTGELFFGEGSRLTVL.

The chain employs TRBV6-6 and TRBJ2-7; 14 nucleotides agree with TRBD2. Trimming cost V 6 bases and J 9 bases; bases outside gene matches: 7. The CDR3 is 14 residues long. Germline V CDR1 and CDR2: MNHNY, SVGAGI (reference sequence). CDR3 residues: CASSPGLAGDAQYF. Here the CDR3 DNA reads TGTGCCAGCAGCCCGGGACTAGCGGGAGATGCGCAGTACTTC.

V and J are TRBV10-3 and TRBJ1-2; D remains ambiguous. The germline CDR1 and CDR2 sequences are ENHRY and SYGVKD. This CDR3 spans 12 amino acids. V lost 10 bases to trimming and J lost 6 bases, with 15 bases between them. This CDR3 reads CATAAGENGYTF. In DNA, the CDR3 is TGTGCCACCGCCGCAGGTGAAAATGGCTACACCTTC.

CDR3 loop: CASSLGVMDTEAFF. Here the CDR3 DNA reads TGTGCCAGCAGTCTGGGAGTTATGGACACTGAAGCTTTCTTT. The chain combines TRBV7-6 with TRBJ1-1; D is undetermined. V was cut by 6 bases and J by 3 bases, with 14 bases left in between. The CDR3 consists of 14 residues. Germline V gene data show CDR1 as SGHVS and CDR2 as FNYEAQ.

The genes are TRBV7-2 and TRBJ1-5, with TRBD1 as a possible D gene (5 bases). This CDR3 has 15 amino acids. Trimming shortened V by 1 base and J by 4 bases, and 11 bases separated the two germline ends. Per the germline V gene, CDR1 is SGHTA and CDR2 is FQGNSA. CDR3 DNA sequence: TGTGCCAGCAGCTTAGTCGGGGGATTAAATCAGCCCCAGCATTTT. The encoded protein is CASSLVGGLNQPQHF.

The CDR3 bases are TGTGCCAGCAGCCGGGGGGAGGCGGAGAACGAGCAGTACTTC. Translated, it gives CASSRGEAENEQYF. This chain links TRBV6-5 with TRBJ2-7, with TRBD2 identical over 7 bases. The CDR3 extends over 14 amino acids. J gave up 5 bases and V 6 bases, and 10 bases lay outside the gene matches. Germline CDR1 MNHEY, CDR2 SVGAGI.

CDR3 DNA sequence: TGTGCCAGCAGCTTAGAACACAGGGGGCAGGGTTGGAACACTGAAGCTTTCTTT. It codes for CASSLEHRGQGWNTEAFF. The rearrangement links TRBV13 to TRBJ1-1, with 9 bases that match TRBD1. CDR1 and CDR2 (germline): PRHDT, FYEKMQ (reference sequence). The CDR3 extends over 18 amino acids. With 1 base clipped from V and 1 base from J, the junction kept 10 bases outside the gene matches.

V is TRBV6-1 and J is TRBJ1-4; D not resolved. The CDR3 totals 14 residues. Looked up from germline, CDR1 is MNHNS and CDR2 is SASEGT. Trimming took 5 bases from V and 4 from J, leaving 11 bases between them. CDR3 loop: CASSTTRYNEKLFF. In DNA, the CDR3 is TGTGCCAGCAGTACGACTCGTTATAATGAAAAACTGTTTTTT.

This chain connects TRBV28 to TRBJ1-2, with 8 bases fitting TRBD1. CDR1 and CDR2 from the germline V gene are MDHEN and SYDVKM. V gave up 6 bases and J gave up 5 bases; unmatched junction bases: 11. The CDR3 is 15 residues long. The CDR3 protein is CASSQTGEEGYGYTF. The DNA for the CDR3 is TGTGCCAGCAGCCAGACAGGGGAGGAAGGGTATGGCTACACCTTC.

The J gene is TRBJ2-2, the V gene TRBV27; D might be TRBD1 (6 bases). The V and J ends lost 2 bases and 3 bases respectively, with 16 bases between them. The CDR3 covers 17 residues. CDR1 is MNHEY and CDR2 is SMNVEV in the germline V gene (reference sequence). CDR3 in amino acids: CASSLVLGRGDTGELFF. In DNA, the CDR3 is TGTGCCAGCAGTTTAGTCCTCGGCAGGGGAGACACCGGGGAGCTGTTTTTT.

The chain is built from TRBV4-1 and TRBJ2-7, with TRBD1 matching 7 bases. The germline V gene has CDR1 MGHRA and CDR2 YSYEKL. J gave up 3 bases and V 3 bases, and 5 bases lay outside the gene matches. The CDR3 runs 14 residues. CDR3 loop: CASSQAQGDYEQYF. The CDR3 DNA is TGCGCCAGCAGCCAGGCTCAGGGGGACTACGAGCAGTACTTC.

This clone was observed once. This chain joins TRBV6-1 and TRBJ2-7, with D possibly matching TRBD1 (5 bases). Germline V gene data show CDR1 as MNHNS and CDR2 as SASEGT. The CDR3 spans 15 residues. V lost 3 bases and J 3 bases, leaving 15 bases between the germline ends. CDR3 DNA: TGTGCCAGCAGTGAGGGCTATGGAACAGGCTACGAGCAGTACTTC. As protein: CASSEGYGTGYEQYF.

Only a few counts were recorded for this clone. The chain employs TRBV6-6 and TRBJ2-6; D uncertain. The CDR3 consists of 13 residues. V dropped 4 bases and J dropped 3 bases, with 4 bases sitting between them. CDR1 MNHNY and CDR2 SVGAGI come from the germline V gene (reference sequence). In nucleotides, the CDR3 is TGTGCCAGCAGTTCTTATGGGGCCAACGTCCTGACTTTC. Amino acids: CASSSYGANVLTF.

V and J are TRBV5-6 and TRBJ1-5; no clear D gene. From germline, CDR1 is SGHDT and CDR2 YYEEEE. This CDR3 spans 13 amino acids. Trimming left V 2 bases short and J 6 bases short, with 9 bases between. CDR3 residues: CASSLEGGQPQHF. CDR3 DNA sequence: TGTGCCAGCAGCTTAGAGGGTGGTCAGCCCCAGCATTTT.

The CDR3 DNA reads as TGCGCCAGCAGCTTGGCCGAGACTAGTGTCGGTAGTGAGCAGTTCTTC. Residues: CASSLAETSVGSEQFF. This rearrangement joins TRBV5-1 to TRBJ2-1; TRBD2 might be the D (6 bases). With 0 bases removed from V and 9 bases from J, the gap between germline ends came to 19 bases. There are 16 residues in the CDR3. Germline V gene data show CDR1 as SGHRS and CDR2 as YFSETQ.

The chain uses TRBV5-1 and TRBJ2-1, with 11 bases that match TRBD2. The CDR3 has 15 residues. Trimming at V came to 4 bases and at J to 9 bases, leaving 9 bases not matched to a gene. Germline V gives CDR1 SGHRS, CDR2 YFSETQ. CDR3 residues: CASSVGTSGGGEQFF. The DNA for the CDR3 is TGCGCCAGCAGCGTTGGGACTAGCGGAGGGGGTGAGCAGTTCTTC.

The chain employs TRBV2 and TRBJ2-7; 12 nucleotides agree with TRBD2. With 6 bases clipped from V and 5 bases from J, the junction kept 11 bases outside the gene matches. Germline assignment: CDR1 SNHLY and CDR2 FYNNEI. The CDR3 covers 16 residues. CDR3 loop: CASSPGTSGSVDEQYF. The CDR3 DNA follows: TGTGCCAGCAGCCCCGGGACTAGCGGGTCCGTCGACGAGCAGTACTTC.

The V gene is TRBV4-1, the J gene TRBJ2-3, with 8 nucleotides matching TRBD2. The V segment lost 4 bases and the J segment 5 bases; nucleotides outside the gene matches: 11. Germline values: CDR1 MGHRA, CDR2 YSYEKL. The CDR3 length is 16 residues. Here the CDR3 reads CASSPGGAGVRDTQYF. DNA of the CDR3: TGCGCCAGCAGCCCCGGGGGAGCGGGGGTGAGAGATACGCAGTATTTT.

V is TRBV19 and J is TRBJ1-3; D uncertain. Germline V gives CDR1 LNHDA, CDR2 SQIVND (reference sequence). This CDR3 has 15 residues. Trimming shortened V by 3 bases and J by 0 bases, and 9 bases separated the two germline ends. CDR3 nucleotides: TGTGCCAGTAGTATTGAGGCGTTCTCTGGAAACACCATATATTTT. Protein sequence: CASSIEAFSGNTIYF.

This sequence joins TRBV4-1 and TRBJ2-7; weak D call: TRBD1 (6 bases). V gave up 1 base and J gave up 2 bases, with 12 bases separating them. Germline CDR1 and CDR2: MGHRA and YSYEKL. The CDR3 has 15 amino acids. The CDR3 DNA follows: TGCGCCAGCAGCCAAGTTTACAGGGCCCCCTACGAGCAGTACTTC. Amino acids: CASSQVYRAPYEQYF.

The chain combines TRBV19 with TRBJ1-5, with 7 bases fitting TRBD1. Losses at the gene ends were 6 bases for V and 7 bases for J; bases not matched to a gene: 9. The CDR3 is 14 residues long. From germline, CDR1 is LNHDA and CDR2 SQIVND (reference sequence). This CDR3 reads CASSPTGQGQPQHF. CDR3 in DNA: TGTGCCAGTAGCCCGACAGGGCAGGGACAGCCCCAGCATTTT.

The rearrangement joins TRBV7-9 to TRBJ2-3; D gene uncertain. The germline V gene has CDR1 SEHNR and CDR2 FQNEAQ (reference sequence). Trimming took off 4 bases at V and 2 bases at J, with 7 bases between the two ends. The CDR3 spans 13 residues. Written as DNA, the CDR3 is TGTGCCAGCAGCTGGGCAACCACAGATACGCAGTATTTT. Protein sequence: CASSWATTDTQYF.

V is TRBV5-1 and J is TRBJ1-6; the D gene is possibly TRBD1 (5 bases). The CDR3 is 13 amino acids. V lost 0 bases, J lost 15 bases, and 13 bases lay in between. Germline CDR1 and CDR2: SGHRS and YFSETQ. The DNA of the CDR3 is TGCGCCAGCAGCTTGGATGGAGAAGGGGACCTCCACTTT. Protein: CASSLDGEGDLHF. The full variable domain, completed using reference TRBV5-1 and TRBJ1-6, is KAGVTQTPRYLIKTRGQQVTLSCSPISGHRSVSWYQQTPGQGLQFLFEYFSETQRNKGNFPGRFSGRQFSNSRSEMNVSTLELGDSALYLCASSLDGEGDLHFGNGTRLTVT.

The CDR3 here is CASSLVGTSDPLNEQFF. The CDR3 bases are TGTGCCAGCAGCTTAGTCGGGACTAGTGATCCCCTTAATGAGCAGTTCTTC. This chain connects TRBV7-2 to TRBJ2-1; 8 bases fit TRBD2. J was trimmed by 7 bases and V by 1 base; bases with no gene match: 12. CDR1 is SGHTA and CDR2 is FQGNSA in the germline V gene. The CDR3 spans 17 residues.